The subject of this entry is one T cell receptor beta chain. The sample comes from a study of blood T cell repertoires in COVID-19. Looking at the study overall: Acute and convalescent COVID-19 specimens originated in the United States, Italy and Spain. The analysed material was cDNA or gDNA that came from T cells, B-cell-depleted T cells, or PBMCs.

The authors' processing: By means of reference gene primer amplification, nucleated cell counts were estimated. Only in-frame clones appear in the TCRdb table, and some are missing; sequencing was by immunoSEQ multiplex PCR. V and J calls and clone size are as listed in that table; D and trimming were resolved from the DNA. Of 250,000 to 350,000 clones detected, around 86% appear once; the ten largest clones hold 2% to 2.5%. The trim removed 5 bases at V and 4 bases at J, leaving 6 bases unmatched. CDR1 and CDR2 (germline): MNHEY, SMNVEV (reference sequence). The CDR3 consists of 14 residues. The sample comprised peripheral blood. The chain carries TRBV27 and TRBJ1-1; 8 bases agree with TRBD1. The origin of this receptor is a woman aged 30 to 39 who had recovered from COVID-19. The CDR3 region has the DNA TGTGCCAGCAGTATGGGACAGGTCGTCACTGAAGCTTTCTTT. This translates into CASSMGQVVTEAFF.